Below are 31 T cell receptor beta chains sequenced from a single sample in a study of PD-L1 blockade in urothelial cancer. As for time point: pretreatment peripheral blood. Some clones are missing from TCRdb's copy, which holds only in-frame ones; the method was immunoSEQ multiplex PCR. The sample has 70,000 to 75,000 clones; 90% are singletons. The material sequenced was PBMCs, taken around atezolizumab (anti-PD-L1) treatment. The origin of the receptors is a man aged 70-80 years with urothelial cancer.

This chain links TRBV10-2 with TRBJ1-2, with a weak D call TRBD1 (5 bases). The ends were cut back, 0 bases at V and 4 bases at J, with 12 bases in the middle. The CDR3 spans 15 residues. In germline, CDR1 is WSHSY, CDR2 SAAADI. The CDR3 spells CASSESFGRAYGYTF. The CDR3 nucleotides are TGCGCCAGCAGTGAGTCGTTCGGCAGGGCCTATGGCTACACCTTC.

V and J are TRBV7-3 and TRBJ2-2, with no clear D. The CDR3 length is 11 residues. With 5 bases removed from V and 5 bases from J, the gap between germline ends came to 3 bases. Per germline, CDR1 SGHTA and CDR2 FQGTGA. The CDR3 DNA sequence: TGTGCCAGCAGCCTTACCGGGGAGCTGTTTTTT. The encoded protein is CASSLTGELFF.

V gene TRBV6-5 combines with J gene TRBJ1-1; 8 bases align to TRBD1. After removal of 5 bases from V and 4 bases from J, the junction contained 9 bases not matched to a gene. The CDR3 runs 15 residues. CDR1 is MNHEY, CDR2 SVGAGI, per germline. CDR3 nucleotides: TGTGCCAGCAGTCAGCGGACAGGGTCGGCCACTGAAGCTTTCTTT. The encoded protein is CASSQRTGSATEAFF.

The J gene is TRBJ2-7, the V gene TRBV11-2; D remains ambiguous. The CDR3 consists of 13 residues. V dropped 5 bases and J dropped 6 bases, with 14 bases sitting between them. Germline V gene lookup returns CDR1 SGHAT and CDR2 FQNNGV. CDR3 DNA sequence: TGTGCCAGCAGCCCCACCACGGGTTTCGAGCAGTACTTC. It translates to CASSPTTGFEQYF.

The chain combines TRBV9 with TRBJ2-1; D is ambiguous. The V end was cut by 4 bases, the J end by 9 bases, with 20 bases between. The CDR3 runs 15 residues. The germline CDR1 and CDR2 sequences are SGDLS and YYNGEE. The CDR3 sequence: CASSQELPALGEQFF. The CDR3 bases are TGTGCCAGCAGCCAAGAACTGCCCGCACTCGGTGAGCAGTTCTTC.

This chain's CDR3 is CAISEGQITNQPQHF. The CDR3 region has the DNA TGTGCCATCAGTGAGGGTCAGATTACCAATCAGCCCCAGCATTTT. The V call is TRBV10-3, the J call TRBJ1-5; D gene ambiguous. V lost 2 bases to trimming and J lost 3 bases, with 11 bases between them. Looked up from germline, CDR1 is ENHRY and CDR2 is SYGVKD. The CDR3 covers 15 residues.

This chain joins TRBV7-6 and TRBJ2-1; 8 bases line up with TRBD2. There are 15 residues in the CDR3. With V trimmed by 4 bases and J by 5 bases, 7 bases remained unmatched. CDR1 is SGHVS, CDR2 FNYEAQ, per germline. The CDR3 DNA sequence: TGTGCCAGCAGCTCCGGGGGGGTAGGCAACAATGAGCAGTTCTTC. It translates to CASSSGGVGNNEQFF.

This chain links TRBV6-6 with TRBJ2-3; a possible D gene is TRBD1 (5 bases). The ends were cut back, 5 bases at V and 7 bases at J, with 10 bases in the middle. The CDR3 contains 12 residues. Germline V gives CDR1 MNHNY, CDR2 SVGAGI (reference sequence). CDR3 sequence: CASSMDTNTQYF. The CDR3 DNA follows: TGTGCCAGCAGTATGGACACCAATACGCAGTATTTT.

The chain joins TRBV18 to TRBJ2-1; 13 bases line up with TRBD2. V lost 4 bases to trimming and J lost 8 bases; unmatched junction nucleotides: 11. Per germline, CDR1 KGHSH and CDR2 LQKENI. CDR3 length: 17 residues. CDR3 sequence: CASSRSGLAGRDDEQFF. The CDR3 DNA sequence: TGTGCCAGCTCACGGTCGGGACTAGCGGGGCGGGATGATGAGCAGTTCTTC. The variable domain in full, with the rest retrieved from reference TRBV18 and TRBJ2-1, is NAGVMQNPRHLVRRRGQEARLRCSPMKGHSHVYWYRQLPEEGLKFMVYLQKENIIDESGMPKERFSAEFPKEGPSILRIQQVVRGDSAAYFCASSRSGLAGRDDEQFFGPGTRLTVL.

The chain employs TRBV14 and TRBJ2-2, with a possible D match to TRBD2 (6 bases). The germline CDR1 and CDR2 sequences are SGHDN and FVKESK. The CDR3 has 17 residues. The germline V and J ends were trimmed by 0 bases and 4 bases, with 15 bases remaining between them. As DNA, the CDR3 is TGTGCCAGCAGCCAAGAGTGGGGAAATAGCGGCACCGGGGAGCTGTTTTTT. It yields the protein CASSQEWGNSGTGELFF.

The rearrangement links TRBV4-1 to TRBJ1-5; TRBD1 might be the D (5 bases). This CDR3 has 15 amino acids. CDR1 is MGHRA and CDR2 is YSYEKL in the germline V gene. Trimming took 0 bases from V and 0 from J, leaving 6 bases between them. CDR3 region: CASSQEGGSNQPQHF. The CDR3 nucleotides read TGCGCCAGCAGCCAAGAGGGGGGTAGCAATCAGCCCCAGCATTTT.

The chain is built from TRBV28 and TRBJ1-3; D might be TRBD1 (5 bases). Germline values: CDR1 MDHEN, CDR2 SYDVKM. The CDR3 has 14 amino acids. Trimming removed 6 bases from V and 2 bases from J, with 11 bases in between. The CDR3 here is CASRQGGPGNTIYF. The CDR3, as DNA: TGTGCCAGCAGGCAGGGAGGGCCTGGAAACACCATATATTTT.

In this sample, this clone turned up a few times. The gene calls are TRBV27 and TRBJ2-2, with D uncertain. V lost 6 bases, J lost 8 bases, and 7 bases lay in between. In germline, CDR1 is MNHEY, CDR2 SMNVEV (reference sequence). The CDR3 is 11 amino acids. In DNA form, the CDR3 reads TGTGCCAGCAGCCGCACAGGGGAGCTGTTTTTT. Translation: CASSRTGELFF.

This chain uses TRBV11-2 with TRBJ2-7, with a weak D call TRBD1 (6 bases). From germline, CDR1 is SGHAT and CDR2 FQNNGV. The CDR3 contains 17 residues. V lost 1 base and J lost 4, with 20 bases in between. CDR3 residues: CASSLGSQGSVRYEQYF. CDR3 coding DNA: TGTGCCAGCAGCTTAGGCTCACAGGGAAGCGTCAGGTACGAGCAGTACTTC.

This chain joins TRBV4-1 and TRBJ2-3; TRBD2 matches 8 bases. CDR1 and CDR2 (germline): MGHRA, YSYEKL. V lost 4 bases and J lost 2; bases outside the gene matches: 8. The CDR3 contains 16 residues. CDR3 sequence: CASSLSGTRVTDTQYF. Written as DNA, the CDR3 is TGCGCCAGCAGCCTATCCGGGACTAGGGTCACAGATACGCAGTATTTT.

This chain links TRBV10-2 with TRBJ1-1, with D unclear. The CDR3 runs 14 residues. Germline lookup yields CDR1 WSHSY and CDR2 SAAADI. Trimming took off 6 bases at V and 3 bases at J, with 14 bases between the two ends. The CDR3 here is CASRWNRVDTEAFF. Here the CDR3 DNA reads TGCGCCAGCAGATGGAACAGAGTGGACACTGAAGCTTTCTTT.

This clone was observed a single time. The rearrangement links TRBV30 to TRBJ2-1; no clear D. The CDR3 is 12 residues long. The germline V gene has CDR1 GTSNPN and CDR2 SVGIG (reference sequence). The ends were cut back, 2 bases at V and 16 bases at J, with 18 bases in the middle. The CDR3 reads CAWSTGPPVQFF. In nucleotides, the CDR3 is TGTGCCTGGAGTACCGGTCCCCCCGTGCAATTCTTC.

The V gene is TRBV27, the J gene TRBJ2-3; 12 bases line up with TRBD2. There are 18 residues in the CDR3. Losses at the gene ends were 4 bases for V and 3 bases for J; bases not matched to a gene: 11. The germline V gene encodes CDR1 MNHEY and CDR2 SMNVEV (reference sequence). The CDR3 reads CASSSRVLAGGPTDTQYF. The CDR3, as DNA: TGTGCCAGCAGTTCACGGGTTCTAGCGGGAGGGCCAACAGATACGCAGTATTTT.

This sequence joins TRBV5-4 and TRBJ1-1; no definite D call. Germline V gene data show CDR1 as SGHNT and CDR2 as YYREEE (reference sequence). V was clipped by 1 base and J by 4 bases, with 11 bases between them. The CDR3 loop spans 14 amino acids. The CDR3 sequence is CASSLWGGGTEAFF. The CDR3 DNA reads TGTGCCAGCAGCTTGTGGGGAGGCGGCACTGAAGCTTTCTTT.

The chain has TRBV28 and TRBJ2-3; D gene ambiguous. Trimming removed 3 bases at V and 2 bases at J, with 9 bases between. There are 14 residues in the CDR3. The germline gives CDR1 MDHEN, CDR2 SYDVKM. The CDR3 is CASSFSRATDTQYF. CDR3 DNA sequence: TGTGCCAGCAGTTTCTCCCGAGCCACAGATACGCAGTATTTT.

V gene TRBV28 combines with J gene TRBJ2-7; 7 nucleotides agree with TRBD2. Trimming cost V 7 bases and J 7 bases; bases outside gene matches: 19. Germline V CDR1 and CDR2: MDHEN, SYDVKM. CDR3 length: 16 residues. CDR3 sequence: CASTYSGTSGGSEQYF. DNA for the CDR3: TGTGCCAGCACGTATTCCGGGACCTCGGGAGGATCTGAGCAGTACTTC.

The J gene is TRBJ2-2, the V gene TRBV10-3; 14 bases align to TRBD2. The CDR3 contains 18 residues. Losses at the gene ends were 6 bases for V and 2 bases for J; bases not matched to a gene: 8. The germline CDR1 and CDR2 sequences are ENHRY and SYGVKD. The CDR3: CAIRSRGLAGANTGELFF. For the CDR3, the DNA is TGTGCCATCAGGTCCAGGGGACTAGCGGGAGCTAACACCGGGGAGCTGTTTTTT.

The chain recombines TRBV7-9 with TRBJ1-4; 7 bases fit TRBD1. V trimming: 5 bases; J trimming: 5 bases; junction bases outside the gene matches: 11. The CDR3 is 16 amino acids. Germline V lookup: CDR1 SEHNR, CDR2 FQNEAQ (reference sequence). The CDR3 loop reads CASSPYLGTENEKLFF. In nucleotides, the CDR3 is TGTGCCAGCAGCCCCTACCTTGGGACAGAGAATGAAAAACTGTTTTTT.

This rearrangement joins TRBV7-3 to TRBJ2-5; the D gene is possibly TRBD1 (6 bases). V shed 0 bases and J shed 5 bases, with 10 bases lying between them. The CDR3 spans 14 residues. Germline CDR1 is SGHTA and CDR2 is FQGTGA. The chain's CDR3 is CASSLTGAGETQYF. CDR3 sequence (DNA): TGTGCCAGCAGCTTAACGGGGGCAGGGGAGACCCAGTACTTC.

The chain links TRBV7-9 to TRBJ2-1; 12 bases are shared with TRBD2. V was pared by 3 bases and J by 2 bases, with 8 bases of the junction left unmatched. Germline V gene lookup returns CDR1 SEHNR and CDR2 FQNEAQ (reference sequence). CDR3 length: 18 residues. The CDR3 region is CASSFPGTSGSAYNEQFF. CDR3 coding DNA: TGTGCCAGCAGCTTTCCCGGGACTAGCGGGTCAGCCTACAATGAGCAGTTCTTC.

The chain couples TRBV6-5 to TRBJ2-2; D perhaps matches TRBD1 (6 bases). Trimming stripped 0 bases from V and 8 bases from J, with 16 bases between. Per germline, CDR1 MNHEY and CDR2 SVGAGI. CDR3 length: 16 residues. DNA of the CDR3: TGTGCCAGCAGTTACTCGGGAAATCGTAGGGGGGGGGAGCTGTTTTTT. Protein: CASSYSGNRRGGELFF.

This clone was observed a single time. The chain links TRBV15 to TRBJ1-1, with 8 bases fitting TRBD1. The CDR3 is 19 amino acids. The germline gives CDR1 LNHNV, CDR2 YYDKDF (reference sequence). The V segment lost 1 base and the J segment 5 bases; nucleotides outside the gene matches: 18. The DNA for the CDR3 is TGTGCCACCAGCAGAGTCCTGACAGGCCAGGACAGGGTAGGAACTGAAGCTTTCTTT. Translation: CATSRVLTGQDRVGTEAFF.

The J gene is TRBJ2-3, the V gene TRBV5-5, with a tentative D call TRBD2 (5 bases). The CDR3 extends over 14 amino acids. Trimming removed 0 bases from V and 3 bases from J, with 8 bases in between. Germline CDR1 is SGHKS and CDR2 is YYEKEE (reference sequence). The CDR3 is CASSLGGATDTQYF. In nucleotides, the CDR3 is TGTGCCAGCAGCTTGGGGGGAGCTACAGATACGCAGTATTTT.

This clone is medium-sized within its sample. This chain links TRBV28 with TRBJ2-7; D is possibly TRBD2 (6 bases). There are 13 residues in the CDR3. The V gene lost 7 bases and the J gene lost 5 bases, with 15 bases spanning the gap. Per the germline V gene, CDR1 is MDHEN and CDR2 is SYDVKM. CDR3 in DNA: TGTGCCAGCAATTCCGGCGGGAAGGACGAGCAGTACTTC. Amino acids: CASNSGGKDEQYF.

This clone was observed a few times. The V and J genes are TRBV4-1 and TRBJ1-3; 9 bases match TRBD1. V lost 0 bases to trimming and J lost 4 bases; unmatched junction nucleotides: 22. The CDR3 runs to 22 residues. The V gene's germline CDR1 is MGHRA and CDR2 YSYEKL. The CDR3 protein is CASSQDIPRTGTGTSEGNTIYF. The CDR3 region has the DNA TGCGCCAGCAGCCAAGATATTCCCCGTACCGGGACAGGGACATCGGAGGGAAACACCATATATTTT.

The chain's CDR3 is CASSVVSLAGAGDTQYF. CDR3 sequence (DNA): TGTGCCAGCAGCGTAGTATCGCTAGCGGGAGCGGGAGATACGCAGTATTTT. The V call is TRBV9, the J call TRBJ2-3, with 10 bases that match TRBD2. The germline gives CDR1 SGDLS, CDR2 YYNGEE. The CDR3 contains 17 residues. The J segment lost 5 bases and the V segment lost 0 bases, leaving 9 bases of the junction unmatched.